This T cell receptor beta chain comes out of a study of T cells after yellow fever vaccination. Trimming took off 0 bases at V and 3 bases at J, with 4 bases between the two ends. The germline V gene has CDR1 SGHTS and CDR2 YDEGEE. The CDR3 spans 13 residues. TCRdb reprocessed the 5' RACE reads with MiXCR, giving one entry per CDR3 protein. Counted here are about 260,000 distinct CDR3 sequences, approximately 5.2% occurring once; the ten biggest clones make up around 3.5%. The clonotype originates from a man aged 18 to 29 who received the YFV17D yellow fever vaccine. The specimen was CD4+ T cells sorted from PBMCs, collected on the day of the yellow fever booster vaccination. The gene calls are TRBV5-8 and TRBJ2-1; D ambiguous. CDR3 nucleotide sequence: TGTGCCAGCAGCTTGGAGATCTACAATGAGCAGTTCTTC. It codes for CASSLEIYNEQFF.